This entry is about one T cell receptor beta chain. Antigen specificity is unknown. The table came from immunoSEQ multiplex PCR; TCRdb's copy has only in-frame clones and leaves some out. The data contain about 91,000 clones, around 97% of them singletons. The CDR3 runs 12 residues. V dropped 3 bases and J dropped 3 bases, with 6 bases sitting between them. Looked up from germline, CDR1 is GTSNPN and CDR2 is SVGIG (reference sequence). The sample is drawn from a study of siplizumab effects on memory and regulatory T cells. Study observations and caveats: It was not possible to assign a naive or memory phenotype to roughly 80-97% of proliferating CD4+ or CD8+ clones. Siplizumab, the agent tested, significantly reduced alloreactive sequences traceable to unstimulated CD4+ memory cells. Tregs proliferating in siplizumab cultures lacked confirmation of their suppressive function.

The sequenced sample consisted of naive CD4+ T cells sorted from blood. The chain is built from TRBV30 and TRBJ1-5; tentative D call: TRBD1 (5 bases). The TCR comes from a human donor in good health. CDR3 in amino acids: CAWSGANQPQHF. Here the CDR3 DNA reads TGTGCCTGGAGCGGGGCCAATCAGCCCCAGCATTTT.